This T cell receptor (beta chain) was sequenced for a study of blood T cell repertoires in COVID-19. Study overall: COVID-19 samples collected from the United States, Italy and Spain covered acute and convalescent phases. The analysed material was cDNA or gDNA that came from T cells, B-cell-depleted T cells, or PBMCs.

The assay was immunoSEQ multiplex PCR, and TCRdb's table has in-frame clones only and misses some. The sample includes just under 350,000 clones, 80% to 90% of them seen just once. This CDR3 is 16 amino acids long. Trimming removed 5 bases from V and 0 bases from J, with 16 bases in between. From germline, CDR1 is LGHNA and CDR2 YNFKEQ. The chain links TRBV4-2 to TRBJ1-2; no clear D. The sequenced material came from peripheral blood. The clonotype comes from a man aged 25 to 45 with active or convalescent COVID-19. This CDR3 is CASSSRSGIPNYGYTF. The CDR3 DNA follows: TGTGCCAGCAGCTCCCGCTCAGGAATCCCTAACTATGGCTACACCTTC.